Sequencing of this TCR beta chain was carried out in a study of CD8 T cells in Susac syndrome. The CDR3 consists of 14 residues. The V end was cut by 2 bases, the J end by 6 bases, with 15 bases between. Per the germline V gene, CDR1 is SGDLS and CDR2 is YYNGEE. CD8+ and CD4+ T cells taken from blood had their TCR beta sequenced. Healthy donors acted as controls, with matching for age and sex. Reverse transcription used about 0.5 to 1 ug RNA and random hexamers. With immunoSEQ multiplex PCR, TCR beta CDR3 was amplified across 54 Vbeta and 13 Jbeta. TCRdb re-analysed the immunoSEQ multiplex PCR reads in MiXCR, keeping a single row per CDR3 protein. The sample has tens of thousands of distinct CDR3 sequences, 85% to 95% seen once.

V gene TRBV9 combines with J gene TRBJ2-7, with a possible D match to TRBD2 (5 bases). The source is a human donor in good health. Sequenced input: CD8+ T cells from PBMCs. The CDR3 here is CASSVDSDVIEQYF. As DNA, the CDR3 is TGTGCCAGCAGCGTGGACTCAGACGTCATCGAGCAGTACTTC. Together with reference TRBV9 and TRBJ2-7, the CDR3 gives the full variable domain: DSGVTQTPKHLITATGQRVTLRCSPRSGDLSVYWYQQSLDQGLQFLIQYYNGEERAKGNILERFSAQQFPDLHSELNLSSLELGDSALYFCASSVDSDVIEQYFGPGTRLTVT.